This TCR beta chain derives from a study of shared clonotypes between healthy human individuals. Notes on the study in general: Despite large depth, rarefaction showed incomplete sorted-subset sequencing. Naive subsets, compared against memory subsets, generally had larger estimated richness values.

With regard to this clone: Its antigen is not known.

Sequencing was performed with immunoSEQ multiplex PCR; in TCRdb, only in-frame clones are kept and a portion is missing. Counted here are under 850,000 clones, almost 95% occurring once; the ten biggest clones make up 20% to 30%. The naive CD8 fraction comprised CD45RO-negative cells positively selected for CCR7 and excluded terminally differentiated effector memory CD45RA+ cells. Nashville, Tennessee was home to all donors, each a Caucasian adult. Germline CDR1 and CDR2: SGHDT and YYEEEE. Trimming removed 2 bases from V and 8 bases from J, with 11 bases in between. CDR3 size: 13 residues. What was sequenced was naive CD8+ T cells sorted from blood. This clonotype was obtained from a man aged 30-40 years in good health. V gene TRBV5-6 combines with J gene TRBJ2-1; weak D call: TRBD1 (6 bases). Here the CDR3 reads CASSFNRVDEQFF. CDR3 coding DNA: TGTGCCAGCAGCTTTAACAGGGTAGATGAGCAGTTCTTC.